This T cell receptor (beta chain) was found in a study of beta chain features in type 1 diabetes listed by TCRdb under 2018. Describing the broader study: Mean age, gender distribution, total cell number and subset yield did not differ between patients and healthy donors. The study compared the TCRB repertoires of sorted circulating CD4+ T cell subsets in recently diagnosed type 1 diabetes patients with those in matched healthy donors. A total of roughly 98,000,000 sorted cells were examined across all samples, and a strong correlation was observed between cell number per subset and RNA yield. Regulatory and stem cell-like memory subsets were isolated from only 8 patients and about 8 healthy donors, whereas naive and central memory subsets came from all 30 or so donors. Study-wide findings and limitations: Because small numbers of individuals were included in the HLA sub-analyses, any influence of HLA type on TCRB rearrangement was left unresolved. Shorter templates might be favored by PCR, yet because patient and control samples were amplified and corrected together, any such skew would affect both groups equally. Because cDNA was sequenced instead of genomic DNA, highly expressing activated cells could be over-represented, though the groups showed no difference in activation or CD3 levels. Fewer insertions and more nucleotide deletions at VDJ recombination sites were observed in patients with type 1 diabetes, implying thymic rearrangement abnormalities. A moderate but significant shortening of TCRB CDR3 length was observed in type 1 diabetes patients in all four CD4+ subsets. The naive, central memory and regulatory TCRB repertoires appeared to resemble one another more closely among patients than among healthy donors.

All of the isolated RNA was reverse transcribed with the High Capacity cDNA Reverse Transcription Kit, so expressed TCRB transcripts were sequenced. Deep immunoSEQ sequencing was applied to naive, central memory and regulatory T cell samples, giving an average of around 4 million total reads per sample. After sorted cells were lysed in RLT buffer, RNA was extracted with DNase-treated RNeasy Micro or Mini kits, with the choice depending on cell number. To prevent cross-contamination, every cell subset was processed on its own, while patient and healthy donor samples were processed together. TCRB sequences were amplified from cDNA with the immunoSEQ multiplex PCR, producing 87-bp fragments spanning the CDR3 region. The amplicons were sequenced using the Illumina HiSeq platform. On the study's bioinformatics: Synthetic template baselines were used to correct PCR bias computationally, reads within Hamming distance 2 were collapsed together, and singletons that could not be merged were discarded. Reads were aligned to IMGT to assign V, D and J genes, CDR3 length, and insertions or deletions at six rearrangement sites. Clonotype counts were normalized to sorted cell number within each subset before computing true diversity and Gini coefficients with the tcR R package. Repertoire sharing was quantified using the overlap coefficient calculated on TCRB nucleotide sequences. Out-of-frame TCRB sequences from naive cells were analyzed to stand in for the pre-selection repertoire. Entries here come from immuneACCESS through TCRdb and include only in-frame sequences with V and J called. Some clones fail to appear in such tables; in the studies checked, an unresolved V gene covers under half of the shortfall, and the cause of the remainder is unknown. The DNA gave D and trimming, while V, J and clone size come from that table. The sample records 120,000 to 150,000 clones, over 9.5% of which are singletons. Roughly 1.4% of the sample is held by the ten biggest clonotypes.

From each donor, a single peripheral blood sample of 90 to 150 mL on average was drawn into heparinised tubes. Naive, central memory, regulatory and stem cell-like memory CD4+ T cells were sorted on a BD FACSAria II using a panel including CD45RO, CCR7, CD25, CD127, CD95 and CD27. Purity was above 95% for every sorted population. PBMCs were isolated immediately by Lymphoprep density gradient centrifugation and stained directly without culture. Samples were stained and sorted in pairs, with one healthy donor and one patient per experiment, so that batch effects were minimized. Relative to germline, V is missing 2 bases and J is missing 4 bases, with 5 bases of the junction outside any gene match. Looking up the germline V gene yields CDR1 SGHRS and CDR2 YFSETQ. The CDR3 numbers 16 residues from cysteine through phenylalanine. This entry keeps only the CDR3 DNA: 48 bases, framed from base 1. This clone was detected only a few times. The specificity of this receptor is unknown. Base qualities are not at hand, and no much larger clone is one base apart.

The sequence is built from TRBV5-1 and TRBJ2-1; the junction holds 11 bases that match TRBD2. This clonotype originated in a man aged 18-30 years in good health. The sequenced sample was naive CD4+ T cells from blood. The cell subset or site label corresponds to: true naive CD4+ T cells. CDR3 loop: CASSLHTSGGYNEQFF. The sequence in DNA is TGCGCCAGCAGCTTACACACTAGCGGGGGTTACAATGAGCAGTTCTTC.